Each of the 12 T cell receptor beta chains below was sequenced from the same sample in a study of T cells in localized non-small cell lung cancer. Here immunoSEQ multiplex PCR was the method, and the copy in TCRdb shows in-frame clones only, minus some. Here the sample spans about 51,000 clones, around 81% being singletons. The sample consisted of peripheral blood mononuclear cells, taken before any cancer treatment. The receptors stem from a man aged 35-69 years with stage III lung adenocarcinoma.

This clone appeared a single time. The chain links TRBV5-4 to TRBJ2-3; 7 bases agree with TRBD2. Trimming cost V 5 bases and J 2 bases; bases outside gene matches: 11. Per germline, CDR1 SGHNT and CDR2 YYREEE (reference sequence). The CDR3 length is 16 residues. The CDR3 region is CASSRDRDYATDTQYF. CDR3 sequence (DNA): TGTGCCAGCAGTCGTGACCGGGACTACGCCACAGATACGCAGTATTTT.

The V and J genes are TRBV5-5 and TRBJ2-1; D tentatively fits TRBD1 or TRBD2 (5 bases each). The CDR3 covers 13 residues. V was trimmed by 3 bases and J by 9 bases, leaving 13 bases between them. Germline V gene sequence: CDR1 SGHKS, CDR2 YYEKEE (reference sequence). The CDR3 coding sequence is TGTGCCAGCAGCTGGAACCGGGGCGGTGAGCAGTTCTTC. Protein product: CASSWNRGGEQFF.

The chain uses TRBV5-4 and TRBJ2-7; 7 nucleotides agree with TRBD1. Germline assignment: CDR1 SGHNT and CDR2 YYREEE (reference sequence). This CDR3 is 13 amino acids long. J gave up 4 bases and V 3 bases, and 4 bases lay outside the gene matches. The CDR3 DNA is TGTGCCAGCAGCTCGACAGGGCGGTACGAGCAGTACTTC. Its protein is CASSSTGRYEQYF.

V usage is TRBV13 and J usage is TRBJ2-3; TRBD1 aligns across 8 bases. Germline values: CDR1 PRHDT, CDR2 FYEKMQ (reference sequence). Trimming removed 5 bases from V and 0 bases from J; junction bases left unmatched: 4. This CDR3 is built from 15 residues. CDR3 residues: CASSPRTGSTDTQYF. CDR3 nucleotides: TGTGCCAGCAGCCCGAGGACAGGGAGCACAGATACGCAGTATTTT.

The chain couples TRBV2 to TRBJ2-7; no clear D. Germline values: CDR1 SNHLY, CDR2 FYNNEI. This CDR3 comprises 12 residues. With 10 bases removed from V and 2 bases from J, the gap between germline ends came to 12 bases. The CDR3: CAILVLTYEQYF. CDR3 DNA: TGTGCCATTCTAGTCCTGACCTACGAGCAGTACTTC.

The chain links TRBV5-5 to TRBJ1-2; D is possibly TRBD1 (6 bases). This CDR3 is built from 15 residues. Germline CDR1 is SGHKS and CDR2 is YYEKEE (reference sequence). V was trimmed by 2 bases and J by 4 bases, leaving 15 bases between them. The CDR3 DNA is TGTGCCAGCAGCTTTACGCCAGGGGCGGCCTATGGCTACACCTTC. This gives the protein CASSFTPGAAYGYTF.

The V gene is TRBV5-1, the J gene TRBJ2-7; D is perhaps TRBD1 (5 bases). The length of the CDR3 is 13 residues. The germline V and J ends were trimmed by 0 bases and 3 bases, with 7 bases remaining between them. Germline V gene sequence: CDR1 SGHRS, CDR2 YFSETQ. The chain's CDR3 is CASSLATDYEQYF. The CDR3, as DNA: TGCGCCAGCAGCTTGGCGACAGACTACGAGCAGTACTTC.

Comment on this clone: At one of its ends the junction is not consistent with the germline gene, which may arise from a read error. The rearrangement links TRBV10-3 to TRBJ2-5; 7 bases align to TRBD1. The germline V gene encodes CDR1 ENHRY and CDR2 SYGVKD. This CDR3 contains 14 residues. CDR3 sequence (DNA): TGTGCCATCAGTAAGTCAGGGGGTCAAGAGACCCAGTACTTC. This codes for CAISKSGGQETQYF.

The chain joins TRBV5-1 to TRBJ2-7, with D uncertain. Trimming removed 0 bases from V and 2 bases from J, with 9 bases in between. The CDR3 runs 14 residues. Germline V CDR1 and CDR2: SGHRS, YFSETQ. The CDR3 nucleotides are TGCGCCAGCAGCTTGGAGGTCTCAACCTACGAGCAGTACTTC. It translates to CASSLEVSTYEQYF.

The chain uses TRBV5-4 and TRBJ2-3; no firm D call. The CDR3 totals 13 residues. V lost 4 bases, J lost 0 bases, and 6 bases lay in between. CDR1 and CDR2 (germline): SGHNT, YYREEE (reference sequence). CDR3 sequence (DNA): TGTGCCAGCAGCCTGGACAGCACAGATACGCAGTATTTT. Amino acid sequence: CASSLDSTDTQYF. Together with reference TRBV5-4 and TRBJ2-3, the CDR3 gives the full variable domain: ETGVTQSPTHLIKTRGQQVTLRCSSQSGHNTVSWYQQALGQGPQFIFQYYREEENGRGNFPPRFSGLQFPNYSSELNVNALELDDSALYLCASSLDSTDTQYFGPGTRLTVL.

Worth noting for this clone: A junction end diverges from the germline sequence, so it may reflect a read error. The chain has TRBV2 and TRBJ2-7, with TRBD2 identical over 8 bases. The CDR3 length is 17 residues. Germline CDR1 SNHLY, CDR2 FYNNEI. The CDR3 here is CASSVGPQLAGSHEQYF. The CDR3 DNA sequence: TGTGCCAGCAGTGTAGGGCCTCAGCTAGCGGGCTCCCACGAGCAGTACTTC.

The chain has TRBV2 and TRBJ2-7, with D possibly TRBD1 on 5 matching bases. The CDR3 is 12 amino acids. V was cut by 4 bases and J by 9 bases, with 13 bases left in between. Germline V gene data show CDR1 as SNHLY and CDR2 as FYNNEI. CDR3 in amino acids: CASSGAGKGQYF. CDR3 coding DNA: TGTGCCAGCAGTGGGGCAGGGAAGGGGCAGTACTTC.